This entry is about one T cell receptor (beta chain). This clonotype was counted once. Its recognized antigen is unknown. One end of the junction varies from germline; a read error may be responsible. Using a constant-region primer and ProtoScript II reverse transcriptase, TCRbeta-specific cDNA was reverse-transcribed from approximately 500 ng total RNA. Construction of the TCRbeta libraries relied on three nested rounds of multiplex PCR, following a slightly modified ARM-PCR procedure. Each of the first two PCR rounds ran for roughly 9 cycles using multiplex TRBV1-TRBV30 forward primers together with a Cbeta reverse primer. A final 25-cycle PCR with Deep VentR polymerase added sample barcodes and Illumina adapters. Before sequencing, amplicons of 200-500 bp were purified from gel using a QIAquick gel extraction kit. An Illumina HiSeq 2500 was used to sequence the TCRbeta amplicons, generating 250-bp paired-end reads. The original pipeline was this. Reads were quality-trimmed with Trimmomatic v0.33, and paired reads were merged with FLASH v1.2.11 to recover full CDR3 sequences. V, D and J germline segments were assigned to the rearranged TCRbeta sequences using MiGEC v1.2.1b. Clonotype statistics and Shannon-Wiener diversity indices were calculated with VDJtools v1.0.0. Except for diversity analysis, only the 250 most abundant clonotypes of each sample were used in subsequent analyses to reduce sampling bias. TCRdb took the public reads, trimmed them with fastp at Q25, ran MiXCR for clone calling and kept in-frame beta chains. Every distinct CDR3 protein forms one entry, paired with its most common genes and DNA. What appears here as the V and J calls and clone size reflects TCRdb's work, not the paper's. The sample table records roughly 50,000 distinct CDR3 sequences; about three quarters of these occur just once. The ten largest account for under 30% of the sample.

From cysteine to phenylalanine, the CDR3 is 15 amino acids long. The sequence is cut down to CDR3 DNA, 45 bases in frame from base 1. CDR1 and CDR2 were assigned from the germline V gene (reference sequence) as SGHAT and FQDESV. This record belongs to a study of tumor-infiltrating lymphocytes in primary liver carcinoma (dated by TCRdb to about 2017). Context from the whole study: Hepatocellular carcinoma (four) or combined HCC and intrahepatic cholangiocarcinoma (one) was present in the five patients, who were three men and two women aged 30 to 69 years. Tumors of the five patients were stage T1-T3 N0M0 with maximum diameters of roughly 4 to 11 cm. Samples yielded roughly 3.65 to 7.5 million productive TCRbeta reads; read depth did not differ significantly between tissue types. Across five regions of each liver tumor, along with adjacent normal tissue and blood, the study brought together TCRbeta repertoire sequencing, expression microarrays and whole-exome sequencing. A total of approximately 35 specimens from 5 patients, comprising approximately 25 tumor regions, 5 adjacent noncancerous liver tissues and 5 peripheral blood samples, were covered by TCRbeta repertoire sequencing. Agilent mRNA microarray profiling was performed on the roughly 25 tumor region samples to relate TCRbeta repertoire diversity to the local molecular phenotype. Technical replicate repertoires showed high reproducibility, with mean shared-clone rates approximately 0.89 and correlation coefficients above 0.98.

The paper's findings and limits, for the study overall: Because sequencing covered only the TCR beta chain and unpaired alpha chains were not captured, true repertoire diversity is likely underestimated. Consistent with antigen-driven expansion, pairs of tumor regions showed higher repertoire overlap (mean about 36%) than either tumor-adjacent pairs (approximately 17%) or tumor-blood pairs (about 15%). Just about 7.5-24% of top clones turned up in all five regions of a tumor, which suggests spatial heterogeneity among tumor-infiltrating T cells. A significantly larger repertoire fraction was made up by the top 250 clones in tumors than in blood (p = 0.039). With just 4 to 6 patients in the study, the authors point out that the findings should be validated in a larger study. Bulk unsorted samples precluded comparing CD4+ and CD8+ T cell repertoires.

Total RNA and DNA were co-extracted from around 20-30 mg of bulk tissue with the AllPrep DNA/RNA mini kit, without cell sorting. Between late 2015 and early 2016, about five patients in China with histopathologically diagnosed primary liver carcinoma had their tumors surgically resected. Patients had chronic HBV infection and were treatment-naive at sampling. Each tumor was sampled at five spatially separated regions: the superior, inferior, left-lateral and right-lateral poles and the tumor centre. More than 90% viable tumor cells were found by histology in every tumor sample. Each fresh piece of tumor and adjacent tissue was cut in two, with one half stored in RNAlater at -80 degrees C and the other half sent for histology.

The source material was liver tumor tissue from sampling region 2. Read against the paper, the sample's cell subset or site label means: tumor region T2, inferior pole. The sequence was collected from a man between 35 and 55 years old with primary liver carcinoma and hepatitis B virus infection. Rearrangement joined TRBV11-1 to TRBJ2-7; tentative D gene TRBD1, with 6 bases matching. At the DNA level, the sequence is TGTGCCAGAAGCTTTAACGGACAGTTCTCCTACGAGCAGTACTTC. The translation is CARSFNGQFSYEQYF.